This T cell receptor beta chain was found in a study of T cells after yellow fever vaccination (dated by TCRdb to the late 2010s). Context from the whole study: The SMART-Seq v4 Ultra Low Input RNA kit was used to prepare libraries from fractions with low cell numbers. Blood samples were taken at several timepoints before and after primary and secondary immunization, and bulk PBMC replicates and cell subsets were isolated. To follow T-cell clones before and after both primary and booster YFV17D yellow fever vaccination, bulk TCR alpha and beta repertoires underwent longitudinal sequencing. Two healthy male donors made up the cohort, one aged 18 to 30 years and the other aged 30 to 40 years. General conclusions and limits of the study: Most clones expanded after primary vaccination were re-detected after the booster (approximately 96% of CD4 and about 88% of CD8), suggesting broad memory maintenance. Computational filtering was needed because FACS-sorted repertoires could contain abundant contaminating clonotypes from the bulk population. Because the study included only a couple of donors, the extent to which the findings can be generalized is limited. A small fraction of clonotypes showed up in both the CD4 and CD8 compartments, probably as a result of convergent recombination. The secondary T-cell response was weaker than the primary response but faster, peaking on day 5 instead of day 15.

TCR cDNA was synthesized by 5'RACE template switching, through which a universal primer site and unique molecular identifiers were introduced. Priming of cDNA synthesis was performed from both the TCR alpha and TCR beta constant segments. Library amplification involved two PCR steps, and the second step added sample barcodes and sequencing adapters. Libraries were sequenced on Illumina HiSeq 2500 (2x100 bp) or NovaSeq (2x150 bp). In the authors' own workflow: MIGEC was used to demultiplex reads and collapse the reads into UMI consensus sequences, and MiXCR was used for V(D)J alignment. Using edgeR on replicate PBMC samples, clonotypes were called vaccine-responding if FDR was below 0.01 and the log2 fold change was above 5 up to day 15. CD4 or CD8 identity was assigned to each bulk clonotype according to whether the clonotype was present at higher abundance in the sequenced CD4 repertoire or the sequenced CD8 repertoire. TCRdb cleaned the public reads at Q25 with fastp, built clones with MiXCR and kept in-frame beta chains. Rows merge per CDR3 protein into single entries with the most common DNA and genes. Clone size and V and J calls follow TCRdb, not the original study. This sample is represented by approximately 510,000 distinct CDR3 sequences; 20% to 25% of them were singletons. The ten largest clones add up to approximately 16% of the sample.

Trimming removed 1 base from V and 5 bases from J, leaving 17 bases between the germline ends. Inclusive of the bounding cysteine and phenylalanine, the CDR3 is 16 residues long. Here the CDR3 DNA is all that survives: 48 bases in frame from base 1. For CDR1 and CDR2, the germline V gene lists MGHRA and YSYEKL. As regards this clonotype: It lacks a known antigen. No base quality information exists; no much larger clone differs at one position.

The intended sense of this specimen's treatment or condition label: live attenuated yellow fever vaccine strain. At every blood-draw timepoint, two biological replicates of bulk PBMCs were collected. PBMCs were isolated from peripheral blood using a standard Ficoll-Paque protocol. RNA was extracted with TriZol from bulk PBMCs, CD4 and CD8 fractions, and dextramer-positive and dextramer-negative fractions. This clonotype was obtained from a man aged 18 to 29 who received the YFV17D yellow fever vaccine. The sample was PBMCs, taken approximately 22 days after the first yellow fever vaccination. This chain joins TRBV4-1 to TRBJ2-5, with TRBD2 tentatively as D gene (6 bases match). The bases read TGCGCCAGCAGCCAAGGGGGTGGGAGGTGGAGGGAGACCCAGTACTTC. The translation is CASSQGGGRWRETQYF.